The 14 T cell receptor beta chains in this list originate from one sample, sequenced in a study of Ad26.COV2.S vaccination and SARS-CoV-2 variants. Treatment in this sample: 15 to 20 received Ad26.COV2.S at low or high dose, single or two shots; a few received placebo; per-sample allocation not given. The samples date from day 63 after the first vaccine or placebo injection. Using immunoSEQ multiplex PCR, the repertoire was profiled, and TCRdb retains in-frame clones only, with some absent. In the table there are about 350,000 clones, approximately 81% of which are singletons. Sequenced here: peripheral blood, sampled in a trial of Ad26.COV2.S vaccine versus placebo. The receptors come from a person aged 18-65 years who received the Ad26.COV2.S COVID-19 vaccine or a placebo.

The chain uses TRBV27 and TRBJ2-7; tentative D call: TRBD1 (6 bases). Germline CDR1 MNHEY, CDR2 SMNVEV (reference sequence). Trimming stripped 4 bases from V and 3 bases from J, with 22 bases between. This CDR3 is built from 17 residues. CDR3 region: CASSYDRTRTVVYEQYF. For the CDR3, the DNA is TGTGCCAGCAGTTACGACAGGACTCGGACCGTAGTCTACGAGCAGTACTTC.

V is TRBV6-5 and J is TRBJ1-1; 12 bases line up with TRBD1. This CDR3 is built from 14 residues. CDR1 MNHEY and CDR2 SVGAGI come from the germline V gene. J gave up 10 bases and V 4 bases, and 7 bases lay outside the gene matches. In DNA form, the CDR3 reads TGTGCCAGCAGTTTTGCCGGGACAGGGGGCGTAGCTTTCTTT. Protein product: CASSFAGTGGVAFF.

This clone was found once. V and J are TRBV10-2 and TRBJ2-1, with 8 bases identical to TRBD2. The germline gives CDR1 WSHSY, CDR2 SAAADI. With 8 bases clipped from V and 9 bases from J, the junction kept 9 bases outside the gene matches. This CDR3 is built from 13 residues. CDR3 protein: CASGSGGPAEQFF. DNA for the CDR3: TGCGCCAGCGGGTCGGGGGGGCCCGCTGAGCAGTTCTTC.

This chain uses TRBV9 with TRBJ1-2; D uncertain. Trimming removed 5 bases at V and 7 bases at J, with 18 bases between. The CDR3 has 14 residues. Germline CDR1 reads SGDLS; CDR2 reads YYNGEE. The CDR3 DNA follows: TGTGCCAGCAGACCGCCCACAGTCCTCAGTGGCTACACCTTC. It translates to CASRPPTVLSGYTF.

The V and J genes are TRBV7-2 and TRBJ2-1; 14 nucleotides align to TRBD2. V lost 6 bases to trimming and J lost 8 bases; unmatched junction nucleotides: 6. Germline V gives CDR1 SGHTA, CDR2 FQGNSA. The length of the CDR3 is 15 residues. For the CDR3, the DNA is TGTGCCAGCAGTGGACTAGCGGGAGGATATCATGAGCAGTTCTTC. Residues: CASSGLAGGYHEQFF.

This clone was seen just once. The CDR3 here is CASSPPRHGTDTQYF. The CDR3 region has the DNA TGCGCCAGCAGCCCACCCCGACATGGCACAGATACGCAGTATTTT. The chain combines TRBV5-1 with TRBJ2-3, with D hard to call. This CDR3 is built from 15 residues. CDR1 SGHRS and CDR2 YFSETQ come from the germline V gene. V dropped 4 bases and J dropped 1 base, with 13 bases sitting between them.

The chain recombines TRBV4-2 with TRBJ1-1; TRBD1 agrees at 9 bases. This CDR3 has 18 amino acids. V dropped 1 base and J dropped 0; count of bases not matched to a gene: 9. Germline-derived CDR1 and CDR2 are LGHNA and YNFKEQ. This chain's CDR3 is CASSQGQGVDSVNTEAFF. Written as DNA, the CDR3 is TGTGCCAGCAGCCAAGGACAGGGGGTCGATAGCGTGAACACTGAAGCTTTCTTT.

J is TRBJ1-1 and V is TRBV6-4; D is unresolved. CDR1 MRHNA and CDR2 SNTAGT come from the germline V gene. The CDR3 length is 10 residues. Trimming took 4 bases from V and 11 from J, leaving 8 bases between them. In DNA, the CDR3 is TGTGCCAGCAGTGGGGCCGAGGCTTTCTTT. Translation: CASSGAEAFF.

This sequence joins TRBV6-5 and TRBJ1-2, with 8 bases matching TRBD1. CDR3 length: 13 amino acids. J was trimmed by 0 bases and V by 10 bases; bases with no gene match: 4. From germline, CDR1 is MNHEY and CDR2 SVGAGI. In DNA, the CDR3 is TGTGCCACCGGGGACAGGACTAACTATGGCTACACCTTC. It codes for CATGDRTNYGYTF.

The J gene is TRBJ2-7, the V gene TRBV6-5, with D perhaps assigned TRBD1 or TRBD2 (5 bases each). The CDR3 runs 14 residues. V gave up 2 bases and J gave up 3 bases, with 11 bases separating them. Germline V CDR1 and CDR2: MNHEY, SVGAGI. The CDR3 DNA reads TGTGCCAGCAGTTACGCAGAGGGGTACTACGAGCAGTACTTC. Its protein product is CASSYAEGYYEQYF.

The rearrangement uses TRBV6-5 and TRBJ1-1; 7 bases align to TRBD1. The CDR3 spans 13 residues. Trimming removed 6 bases from V and 2 bases from J; junction bases left unmatched: 3. Germline CDR1 is MNHEY and CDR2 is SVGAGI. The CDR3, as DNA: TGTGCCAGCAGGTACAGGGGAAACACTGAAGCTTTCTTT. It is translated as CASRYRGNTEAFF.

The chain is built from TRBV18 and TRBJ1-2; TRBD1 matches 7 bases. Germline CDR1 reads KGHSH; CDR2 reads LQKENI. This CDR3 is built from 14 residues. After removal of 2 bases from V and 4 bases from J, the junction contained 4 bases not matched to a gene. The CDR3 reads CASSPDRAGYGYTF. CDR3 in DNA: TGTGCCAGCTCACCAGACAGGGCAGGCTATGGCTACACCTTC.

This clone has only a few counts. The chain has TRBV7-6 and TRBJ2-7, with D possibly matching TRBD2 (5 bases). Germline V gene data show CDR1 as SGHVS and CDR2 as FNYEAQ. With 2 bases removed from V and 5 bases from J, the gap between germline ends came to 16 bases. There are 15 residues in the CDR3. For the CDR3, the DNA is TGTGCCAGCAGCTTACCGTGGGGAGAGCGCCACGAGCAGTACTTC. This encodes CASSLPWGERHEQYF.

The chain recombines TRBV2 with TRBJ1-5; the D gene is possibly TRBD1 (5 bases). CDR3 size: 15 residues. The germline V and J ends were trimmed by 6 bases and 4 bases, with 16 bases remaining between them. The V gene's germline CDR1 is SNHLY and CDR2 FYNNEI. The CDR3, as DNA: TGTGCCAGCAGGGCCGGGACTCAGGGAAATCAGCCCCAGCATTTT. It specifies CASRAGTQGNQPQHF.